These T cell receptor beta chains were read from a single sample in a study of cytomegalovirus exposure and HLA in healthy donors. Clones were read by immunoSEQ multiplex PCR, and TCRdb kept only the in-frame ones, dropping some. The sample spans about 88,000 clones; the ten largest clones claim less than 7%. Sequenced input: PBMCs. The source of these receptors is a girl aged 10-17 years in good health and CMV-seropositive. The CDR3 runs from the conserved cysteine through the conserved F or W. Fields, in order: D gene, J gene, V gene, CDR3 DNA, CDR3 protein. The D gene is left open where the match is weak.

>TRBD1|TRBJ2-1|TRBV7-3
TGTGCCAGCAGCAGACGGGACAGGGGAGTGGATGAGCAGTTCTTC
CASSRRDRGVDEQFF
>TRBD2|TRBJ2-5|TRBV6-6
TGTGCCAGCAGTTACTCGAGTCGGGGGGGCCAAGAGACCCAGTACTTC
CASSYSSRGGQETQYF
>TRBD1|TRBJ1-5|TRBV4-1
TGCGCCAGCAGCTCGGACAGGGGGTCTCTTCAGCCCCAGCATTTT
CASSSDRGSLQPQHF
>TRBD2|TRBJ2-7|TRBV5-1
TGCGCCAGCAGCCCCAGCGGGGGGACATCCTACGAGCAGTACTTC
CASSPSGGTSYEQYF
>NA|TRBJ2-2|TRBV7-9
TGTGCCAGCAGCCCTTGGGATGGGGGCACCACCGGGGAGCTGTTTTTT
CASSPWDGGTTGELFF
>NA|TRBJ1-2|TRBV4-2
TGTGCCAGCAGCCAAGATCTGGCCGGGGTAGGAAACTATGGCTACACCTTC
CASSQDLAGVGNYGYTF
>NA|TRBJ1-1|TRBV19
TGTGCCAGCCTCAATGTCGGTTTGCTGAACACTGAAGCTTTCTTT
CASLNVGLLNTEAFF
>NA|TRBJ2-3|TRBV4-1
TGCGCCAGCAGCCAATTGGGCGGGGCCCTTGATACGCAGTATTTT
CASSQLGGALDTQYF
>TRBD1|TRBJ2-7|TRBV9
TGTGCCAGCAGCGGGACAGGAGACTCCTACGAGCAGTACTTC
CASSGTGDSYEQYF
>NA|TRBJ1-2|TRBV4-3
TGCGCCAGCAGCCAAGATGGATTGGGGCAGGGGATCTTCGGCTACACCTTC
CASSQDGLGQGIFGYTF
>TRBD1|TRBJ2-2|TRBV29-1
TGCAGCGTTGTTAAGAGACAGGGTACCGGGGAGCTGTTTTTT
CSVVKRQGTGELFF
>TRBD2|TRBJ2-1|TRBV13
TGTGCCAGCAGCCCCGAGGTCGGGACTAGCGGGGGGGCGGATGAGCAGTTCTTC
CASSPEVGTSGGADEQFF
>TRBD1|TRBJ1-1|TRBV5-1
TGCGCCAGCAGATCCTCAGGGGGAATGAACACTGAAGCTTTCTTT
CASRSSGGMNTEAFF
>TRBD2|TRBJ2-1|TRBV9
TGTGCCAGCAGCTTTGGGACTAGCGGCAATGAGCAGTTCTTC
CASSFGTSGNEQFF
>NA|TRBJ2-3|TRBV27
TGTGCCAGCAGTTTAGCAGAGACTGATACGCAGTATTTT
CASSLAETDTQYF
>NA|TRBJ1-6|TRBV19
TGTGCCAGTAGTATTGAGAGGCTAAATTCACCCCTCCACTTT
CASSIERLNSPLHF
>NA|TRBJ2-6|TRBV7-9
TGTGCCAGCAGCTCACGACTGCTCTCTGGGGCCAACGTCCTGACTTTC
CASSSRLLSGANVLTF
>NA|TRBJ1-1|TRBV6-5
TGTGCCAGCAAGAGGGACACGGCAGGGATATTTGAAGCTTTCTTT
CASKRDTAGIFEAFF
>TRBD2|TRBJ2-5|TRBV13
TGTGCCAGCAGCACCCTCCCGGAGAGCGGGGGAGAGACCCAGTACTTC
CASSTLPESGGETQYF
>NA|TRBJ2-5|TRBV7-3
TGTGCCAGCAGCCGATATCTGGAAGAGGCCCAGTACTTC
CASSRYLEEAQYF
>NA|TRBJ2-2|TRBV4-2
TGTGCCAGCAGCCAACACTACAGGGAGGGGAACACCGGGGAGCTGTTTTTT
CASSQHYREGNTGELFF
>TRBD2|TRBJ2-1|TRBV4-2
TGTGCCAGCAGCCATGGCCCAGCGGGGGGCGCGAACAATGAGCAGTTCTTC
CASSHGPAGGANNEQFF
>TRBD1|TRBJ2-1|TRBV7-9
TGTGCCAGCAGCGTGCCCGGGACAGGGTCTGAGCAGTTCTTC
CASSVPGTGSEQFF
>TRBD1|TRBJ1-1|TRBV5-1
TGCGCCAGCAGCCTGCCTGGACAGGTTAATCGAGCTTTCTTT
CASSLPGQVNRAFF
>TRBD1|TRBJ1-2|TRBV5-1
TGCGCCAGCAGCCTCGAAGTACAGGGGATCTATGGCTACACCTTC
CASSLEVQGIYGYTF